Listed below are T cell receptor beta chains from one sample, sequenced in a study of cytomegalovirus exposure and HLA in healthy donors. Measured with immunoSEQ multiplex PCR; TCRdb has only the in-frame clones, and not every one. Counted here are 120,000 to 150,000 clones, 75% to 80% occurring once; the ten biggest clones make up 3%. The sequencing input was PBMCs. These TCRs come from a man aged 40-50 years in good health and CMV-seropositive. Both conserved end residues are part of each CDR3. D genes are given only for firm matches. Only part of the rows carry a size: once, few, many, or a class if the clone is expanded.

j_gene | len | d_gene | abundance | v_gene | CDR3nt | CDR3aa
TRBJ2-3 | 16 | TRBD2 | . | TRBV28 | TGTGCCTCAAAAAGTAGGGCGGGAGGTGTCACAGATACGCAGTATTTT | CASKSRAGGVTDTQYF
TRBJ1-5 | 16 | . | few | TRBV5-1 | TGCGCCAGCAGCTTGGTTCCCGACATCCCCAATCAGCCCCAGCATTTT | CASSLVPDIPNQPQHF
TRBJ2-1 | 13 | . | once | TRBV10-3 | TGTGCCATCAGTGAGGGAAGGGGAGGTGAGCAGTTCTTC | CAISEGRGGEQFF
TRBJ2-7 | 11 | . | many | TRBV30 | TGTGCCTGGAGTTCGGCCTACGAGCAGTACTTC | CAWSSAYEQYF
TRBJ2-3 | 11 | . | . | TRBV18 | TGTGCCAGCTCACCATCGGATACGCAGTATTTT | CASSPSDTQYF
TRBJ2-1 | 14 | TRBD1 | few | TRBV6-5 | TGTGCCAGCAGTTACGGGACAGGATACAATGAGCAGTTCTTC | CASSYGTGYNEQFF
TRBJ2-1 | 16 | TRBD2 | . | TRBV27 | TGTGCCAGCAGTTTCACCGGGGGGGGCCCTTACAATGAGCAGTTCTTC | CASSFTGGGPYNEQFF
TRBJ2-1 | 14 | TRBD2 | . | TRBV28 | TGTGCCAGCAGCATAGCGGGAGCCTACAATGAGCAGTTCTTC | CASSIAGAYNEQFF
TRBJ1-3 | 15 | TRBD1 | . | TRBV5-4 | TGTGCCAGCAGCTTGGACAGGGGAACTGGAAACACCATATATTTT | CASSLDRGTGNTIYF
TRBJ1-1 | 16 | TRBD1 | . | TRBV28 | TGTGCCAGCAGCCGCAGGGGGACCTTCGGGTCCACTGAAGCTTTCTTT | CASSRRGTFGSTEAFF
TRBJ1-3 | 17 | . | once | TRBV5-6 | TGTGCCAGCAGCCTACTGACTATAACCTACTCTGGAAACACCATATATTTT | CASSLLTITYSGNTIYF
TRBJ1-1 | 14 | TRBD1 | few | TRBV5-1 | TGCGCCAGCAGCTTGGAGGGACAGTGGCCGAAAGCTTTCTTT | CASSLEGQWPKAFF
TRBJ2-3 | 16 | . | few | TRBV7-9 | TGTGCCAGCAGCTTAGGGCTCCGCCACGGGGCAGATACGCAGTATTTT | CASSLGLRHGADTQYF
TRBJ2-3 | 14 | TRBD1 | . | TRBV30 | TGTGCCTGGAGCAACAGGGGAAGGACAGATACGCAGTATTTT | CAWSNRGRTDTQYF
TRBJ2-3 | 16 | . | once | TRBV7-9 | TGTGCCAGCAGCTTAATCACGGGGGGCCCGATAGATACGCAGTATTTT | CASSLITGGPIDTQYF
TRBJ1-1 | 13 | . | once | TRBV29-1 | TGCAGCGTTGTTCGGGTAATGAACACTGAAGCTTTCTTT | CSVVRVMNTEAFF